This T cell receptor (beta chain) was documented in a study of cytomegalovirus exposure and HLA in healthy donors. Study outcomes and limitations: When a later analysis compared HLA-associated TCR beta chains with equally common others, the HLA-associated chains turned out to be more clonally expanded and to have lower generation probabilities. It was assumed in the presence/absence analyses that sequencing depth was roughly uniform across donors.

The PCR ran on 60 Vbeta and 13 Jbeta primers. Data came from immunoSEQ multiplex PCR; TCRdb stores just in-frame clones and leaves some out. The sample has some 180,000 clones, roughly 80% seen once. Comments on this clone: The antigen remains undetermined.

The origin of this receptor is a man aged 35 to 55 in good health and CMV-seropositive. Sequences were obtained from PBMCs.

CDR3 amino acids: CASSLASGSPDTQYF. The CDR3 DNA sequence: TGTGCCAGCAGCTTGGCTAGCGGGAGTCCAGATACGCAGTATTTT. This chain joins TRBV5-5 and TRBJ2-3, with 10 bases aligning to TRBD2. Germline V gives CDR1 SGHKS, CDR2 YYEKEE (reference sequence). The V and J ends lost 0 bases and 4 bases, in that order; junction bases with no gene match: 2. The CDR3 totals 15 residues.